This T cell receptor (beta chain) stems from a study of control samples from healthy donors and cancer patients. Clones were read by immunoSEQ multiplex PCR, and TCRdb kept only the in-frame ones, dropping some. In the table there are around 130,000 clones, 91% of which are singletons. CDR3 length: 15 residues. Germline CDR1 and CDR2: MNHNY and SVGAGI (reference sequence). The trim removed 5 bases at V and 4 bases at J, leaving 4 bases unmatched. Input material: blood. The TCR comes from a man in his late teens or twenties in good health. J is TRBJ2-3 and V is TRBV6-6; 12 nucleotides line up with TRBD2. The DNA for the CDR3 is TGTGCCAGCAGTGGACTAGCGGGGAGGGCAGATACGCAGTATTTT. This gives the protein CASSGLAGRADTQYF.